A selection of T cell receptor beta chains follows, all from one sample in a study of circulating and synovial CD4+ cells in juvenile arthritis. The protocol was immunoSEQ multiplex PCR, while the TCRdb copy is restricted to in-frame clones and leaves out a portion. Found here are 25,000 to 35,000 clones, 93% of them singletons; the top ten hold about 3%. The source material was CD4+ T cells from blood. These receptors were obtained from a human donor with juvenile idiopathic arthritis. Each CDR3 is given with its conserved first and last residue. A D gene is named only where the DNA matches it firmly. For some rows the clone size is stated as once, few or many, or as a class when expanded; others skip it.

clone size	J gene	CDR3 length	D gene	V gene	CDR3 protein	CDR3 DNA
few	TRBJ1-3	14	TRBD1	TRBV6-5	CASSRTGSGNTIYF	TGTGCCAGCAGCCGGACAGGCTCTGGAAACACCATATATTTT
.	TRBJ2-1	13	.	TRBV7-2	CASSFFAYNEQFF	TGTGCCAGCAGCTTTTTCGCCTACAATGAGCAGTTCTTC
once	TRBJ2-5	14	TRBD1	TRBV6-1	CASSLDRVGETQYF	TGTGCCAGCAGTCTCGACAGGGTCGGAGAGACCCAGTACTTC
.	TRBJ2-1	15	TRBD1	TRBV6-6	CASSPQGAAYNEQFF	TGTGCCAGCAGTCCCCAGGGGGCGGCCTACAATGAGCAGTTCTTC
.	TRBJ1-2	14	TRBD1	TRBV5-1	CASSGGQAGYGYTF	TGCGCCAGCAGCGGGGGACAGGCGGGCTATGGCTACACCTTC
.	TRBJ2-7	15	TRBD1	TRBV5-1	CASSGDRDRLGEQYF	TGCGCCAGCAGCGGTGACAGGGATCGTTTGGGGGAGCAGTACTTC
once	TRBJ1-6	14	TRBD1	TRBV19	CASSLAGGNSPLHF	TGTGCCAGTAGTCTCGCAGGGGGTAATTCACCCCTCCACTTT
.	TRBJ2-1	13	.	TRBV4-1	CASSQVVMSPQFF	TGCGCCAGCAGCCAAGTCGTAATGTCTCCCCAGTTCTTC
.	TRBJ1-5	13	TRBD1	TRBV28	CATTDRANQPQHF	TGTGCCACCACGGACAGGGCTAATCAGCCCCAGCATTTT
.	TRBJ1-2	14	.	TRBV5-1	CASSLGLHGDGYTF	TGCGCCAGCAGCCTGGGACTCCATGGAGATGGCTACACCTTC
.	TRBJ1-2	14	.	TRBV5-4	CASSFGWTLYGYTF	TGTGCCAGCAGCTTCGGCTGGACTCTATATGGCTACACCTTC
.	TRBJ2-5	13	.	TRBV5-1	CASSVSGFETQYF	TGCGCCAGCAGCGTTTCCGGGTTTGAGACCCAGTACTTC
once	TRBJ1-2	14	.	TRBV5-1	CASSLGTPNYGYTF	TGCGCCAGCAGCCTCGGGACACCTAACTATGGCTACACCTTC
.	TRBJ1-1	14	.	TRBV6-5	CASSSVDMNTEAFF	TGTGCCAGCAGTTCGGTAGACATGAACACTGAAGCTTTCTTT